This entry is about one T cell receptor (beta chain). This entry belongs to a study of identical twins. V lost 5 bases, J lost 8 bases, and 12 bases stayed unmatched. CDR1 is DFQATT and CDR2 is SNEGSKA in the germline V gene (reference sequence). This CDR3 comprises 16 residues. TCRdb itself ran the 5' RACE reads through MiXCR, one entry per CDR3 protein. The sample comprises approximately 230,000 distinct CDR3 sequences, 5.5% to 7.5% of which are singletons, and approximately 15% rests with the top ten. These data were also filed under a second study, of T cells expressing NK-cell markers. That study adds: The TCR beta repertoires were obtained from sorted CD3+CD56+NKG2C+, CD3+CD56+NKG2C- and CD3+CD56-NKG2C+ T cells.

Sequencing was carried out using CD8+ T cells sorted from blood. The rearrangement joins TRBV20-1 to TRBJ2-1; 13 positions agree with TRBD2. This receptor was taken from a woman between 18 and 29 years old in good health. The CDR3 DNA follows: TGCAGTGCTCCTTCGGAAACTAGCGGGAGGGGGGATGAGCAGTTCTTC. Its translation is CSAPSETSGRGDEQFF.